This T cell receptor (beta chain) was retrieved from a study of blood T cell repertoires in COVID-19. Study-wide background: Donors in the United States, Italy and Spain gave samples during acute or convalescent COVID-19. PBMCs, B-cell-depleted T cells, or T cells were the source of the cDNA or gDNA that made up the material.

Germline loops: CDR1 SGHDT, CDR2 YYEEEE. There are 13 residues in the CDR3. The V gene lost 3 bases and the J gene lost 4 bases, with 8 bases spanning the gap. In the original analysis: Reference gene primer amplification gave estimated nucleated cell counts. Only in-frame clones appear in the TCRdb table, and some are missing; sequencing was by immunoSEQ multiplex PCR. Clonal size and the V and J genes are those of that table, whereas D and trimming came from the DNA. Among 150,000 to 200,000 clones listed, 60% to 85% were seen once. Sequenced input: peripheral blood. The clonotype was recovered from a man aged 55-75 years with acute or convalescent COVID-19. The chain couples TRBV5-6 to TRBJ2-1; D not resolved. As DNA, the CDR3 is TGTGCCAGCAGCTCTCACAGATACAATGAGCAGTTCTTC. It codes for CASSSHRYNEQFF.